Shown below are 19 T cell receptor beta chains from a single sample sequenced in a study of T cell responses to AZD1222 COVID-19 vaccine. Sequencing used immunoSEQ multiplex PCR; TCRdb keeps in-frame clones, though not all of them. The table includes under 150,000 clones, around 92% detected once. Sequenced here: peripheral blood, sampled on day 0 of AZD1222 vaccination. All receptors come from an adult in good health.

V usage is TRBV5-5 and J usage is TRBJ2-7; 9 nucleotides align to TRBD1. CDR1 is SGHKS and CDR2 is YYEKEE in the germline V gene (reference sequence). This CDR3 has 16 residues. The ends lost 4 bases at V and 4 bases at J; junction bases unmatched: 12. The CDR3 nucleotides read TGTGCCAGCAGCCTTCCCCGCCCGGGACAGGGTTACGAGCAGTACTTC. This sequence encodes CASSLPRPGQGYEQYF.

The CDR3 reads CASSLMGGRETQYF. The CDR3 coding sequence is TGTGCCAGCAGTTTGATGGGGGGGAGGGAGACCCAGTACTTC. The chain carries TRBV27 and TRBJ2-5; TRBD2 matches 7 bases. CDR3 length equals 14 residues. Per germline, CDR1 MNHEY and CDR2 SMNVEV (reference sequence). The V gene end was trimmed by 3 bases and the J gene end by 5 bases; junction bases not matched to a gene: 6.

The CDR3 sequence: CASSEALGEETQYF. As DNA, the CDR3 is TGTGCCAGCAGTGAAGCGCTGGGGGAAGAGACCCAGTACTTC. The chain carries TRBV2 and TRBJ2-5; D may be TRBD1 or TRBD2 (5 bases each). CDR1 is SNHLY, CDR2 FYNNEI, per germline. The CDR3 covers 14 residues. V gave up 0 bases and J gave up 3 bases, with 8 bases separating them. Full variable domain (rest looked up from reference TRBV2 and TRBJ2-5): EPEVTQTPSHQVTQMGQEVILRCVPISNHLYFYWYRQILGQKVEFLVSFYNNEISEKSEIFDDQFSVERPDGSNFTLKIRSTKLEDSAMYFCASSEALGEETQYFGPGTRLLVL.

CDR3 protein: CASSSRAGGQETQYF. CDR3 nucleotide sequence: TGCGCCAGCAGTTCTAGGGCGGGAGGGCAGGAGACCCAGTACTTC. The chain joins TRBV5-1 to TRBJ2-5, with 9 positions matching TRBD2. V lost 5 bases to trimming and J lost 5 bases; unmatched junction nucleotides: 10. The germline CDR1 and CDR2 sequences are SGHRS and YFSETQ. The CDR3 is made up of 15 amino acids.

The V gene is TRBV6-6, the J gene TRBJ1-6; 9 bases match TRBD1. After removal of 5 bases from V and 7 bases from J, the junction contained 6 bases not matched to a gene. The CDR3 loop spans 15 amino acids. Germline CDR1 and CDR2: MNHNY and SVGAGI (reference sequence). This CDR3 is CASSPGQGRNSPLHF. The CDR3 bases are TGTGCCAGCAGTCCCGGACAGGGGCGAAATTCACCCCTCCACTTT.

CDR3 nucleotide sequence: TGTGCCAGCAGTGAACCAGGGGAGATAGCTGAAGCTTTCTTT. As protein: CASSEPGEIAEAFF. V gene TRBV6-1 combines with J gene TRBJ1-1, with D tentatively TRBD1 (6 bases). Trimming stripped 2 bases from V and 6 bases from J, with 13 bases between. CDR3 length: 14 residues. The germline CDR1 and CDR2 sequences are MNHNS and SASEGT.

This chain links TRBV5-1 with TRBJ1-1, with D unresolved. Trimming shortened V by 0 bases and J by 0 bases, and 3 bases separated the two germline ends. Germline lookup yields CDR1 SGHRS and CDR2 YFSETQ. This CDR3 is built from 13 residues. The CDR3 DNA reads TGCGCCAGCAGCTTGGGGGTGAACACTGAAGCTTTCTTT. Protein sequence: CASSLGVNTEAFF.

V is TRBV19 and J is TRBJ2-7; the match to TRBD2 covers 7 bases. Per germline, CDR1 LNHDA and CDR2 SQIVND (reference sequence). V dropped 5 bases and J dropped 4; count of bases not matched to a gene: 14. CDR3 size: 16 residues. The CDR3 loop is CASSGGLAGPPYEQYF. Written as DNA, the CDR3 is TGTGCCAGTAGTGGAGGATTAGCGGGCCCTCCTTACGAGCAGTACTTC.

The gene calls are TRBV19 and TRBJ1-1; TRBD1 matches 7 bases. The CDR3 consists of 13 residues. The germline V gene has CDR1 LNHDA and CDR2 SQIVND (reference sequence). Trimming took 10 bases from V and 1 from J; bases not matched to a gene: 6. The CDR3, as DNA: TGTGCCAATAGACAGGGCGCGAACACTGAAGCTTTCTTT. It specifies CANRQGANTEAFF. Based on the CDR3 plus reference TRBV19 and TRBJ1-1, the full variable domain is DGGITQSPKYLFRKEGQNVTLSCEQNLNHDAMYWYRQDPGQGLRLIYYSQIVNDFQKGDIAEGYSVSREKKESFPLTVTSAQKNPTAFYLCANRQGANTEAFFGQGTRLTVV.

CDR3 region: CASGRGKNYGYTF. The CDR3 DNA sequence: TGTGCCAGTGGGCGGGGGAAAAACTATGGCTACACCTTC. This chain links TRBV6-4 with TRBJ1-2; D is possibly TRBD1 (5 bases). Germline assignment: CDR1 MRHNA and CDR2 SNTAGT. CDR3 size: 13 residues. The V end lost 9 bases, the J end lost 2 bases, and 13 bases lay between the germline ends.

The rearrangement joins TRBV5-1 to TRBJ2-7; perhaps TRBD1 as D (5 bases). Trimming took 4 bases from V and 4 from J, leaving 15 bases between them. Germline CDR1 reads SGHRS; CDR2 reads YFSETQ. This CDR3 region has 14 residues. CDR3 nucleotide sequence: TGCGCCAGCAGCGAGGTAGGGGCCGCGTACGAGCAGTACTTC. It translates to CASSEVGAAYEQYF.

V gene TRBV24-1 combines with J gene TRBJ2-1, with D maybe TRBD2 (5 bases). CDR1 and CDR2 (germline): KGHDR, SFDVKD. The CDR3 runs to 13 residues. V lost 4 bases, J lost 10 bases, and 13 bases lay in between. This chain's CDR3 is CATSDSPREEQFF. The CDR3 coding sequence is TGTGCCACCAGTGACTCCCCCCGGGAAGAGCAGTTCTTC.

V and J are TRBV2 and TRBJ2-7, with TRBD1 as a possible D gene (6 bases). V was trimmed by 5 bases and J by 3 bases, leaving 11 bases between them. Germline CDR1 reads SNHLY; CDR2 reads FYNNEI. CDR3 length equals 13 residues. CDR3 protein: CASSTDSFYEQYF. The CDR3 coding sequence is TGTGCCAGCAGTACGGACAGTTTCTACGAGCAGTACTTC.

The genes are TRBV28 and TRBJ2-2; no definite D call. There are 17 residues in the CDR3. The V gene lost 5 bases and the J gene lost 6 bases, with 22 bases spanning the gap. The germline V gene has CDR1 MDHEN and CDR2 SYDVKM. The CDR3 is CASSKPQLRPRPGELFF. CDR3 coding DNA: TGTGCCAGCAGTAAACCCCAGTTGAGGCCCAGACCCGGGGAGCTGTTTTTT. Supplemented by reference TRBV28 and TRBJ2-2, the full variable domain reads DVKVTQSSRYLVKRTGEKVFLECVQDMDHENMFWYRQDPGLGLRLIYFSYDVKMKEKGDIPEGYSVSREKKERFSLILESASTNQTSMYLCASSKPQLRPRPGELFFGEGSRLTVL.

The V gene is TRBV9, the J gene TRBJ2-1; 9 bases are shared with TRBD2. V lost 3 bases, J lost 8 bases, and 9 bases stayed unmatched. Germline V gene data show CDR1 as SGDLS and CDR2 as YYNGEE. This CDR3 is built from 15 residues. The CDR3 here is CASSAPSGTSHEQFF. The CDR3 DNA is TGTGCCAGCAGCGCTCCTTCCGGGACTAGCCATGAGCAGTTCTTC.

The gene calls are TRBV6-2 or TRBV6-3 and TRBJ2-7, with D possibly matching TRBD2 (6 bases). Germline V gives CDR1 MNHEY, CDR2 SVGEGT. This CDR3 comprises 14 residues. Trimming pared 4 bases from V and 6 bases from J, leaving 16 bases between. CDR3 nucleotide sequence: TGTGCCAGCAGTTGGTATATTCGGGACTCCGAGCAGTACTTC. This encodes CASSWYIRDSEQYF.

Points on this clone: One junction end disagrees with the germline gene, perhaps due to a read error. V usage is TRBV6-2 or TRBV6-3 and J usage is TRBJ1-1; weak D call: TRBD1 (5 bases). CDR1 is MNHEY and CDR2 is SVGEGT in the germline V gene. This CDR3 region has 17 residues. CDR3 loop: CASSYEQASLVGTEALF. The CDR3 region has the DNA TGTGCCAGCAGTTATGAACAGGCCTCGTTAGTAGGCACTGAAGCTCTCTTT.

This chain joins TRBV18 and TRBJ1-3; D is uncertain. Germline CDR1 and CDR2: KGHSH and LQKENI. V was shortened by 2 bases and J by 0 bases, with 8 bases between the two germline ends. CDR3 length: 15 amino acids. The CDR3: CASSPTRTSGNTIYF. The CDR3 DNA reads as TGTGCCAGCTCACCAACCAGGACCTCTGGAAACACCATATATTTT.

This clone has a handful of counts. The CDR3 DNA sequence: TGCGCCAGCGGACCCCTAGGGGGGTACTATGGCTACACCTTC. Translating it yields CASGPLGGYYGYTF. The chain uses TRBV23-1 and TRBJ1-2; D possibly corresponds to TRBD1 (6 bases). TRBV23-1 is noted as an ORF with a role that remains uncertain. The CDR3 spans 14 residues. V lost 8 bases, J lost 3 bases, and 16 bases lay in between.